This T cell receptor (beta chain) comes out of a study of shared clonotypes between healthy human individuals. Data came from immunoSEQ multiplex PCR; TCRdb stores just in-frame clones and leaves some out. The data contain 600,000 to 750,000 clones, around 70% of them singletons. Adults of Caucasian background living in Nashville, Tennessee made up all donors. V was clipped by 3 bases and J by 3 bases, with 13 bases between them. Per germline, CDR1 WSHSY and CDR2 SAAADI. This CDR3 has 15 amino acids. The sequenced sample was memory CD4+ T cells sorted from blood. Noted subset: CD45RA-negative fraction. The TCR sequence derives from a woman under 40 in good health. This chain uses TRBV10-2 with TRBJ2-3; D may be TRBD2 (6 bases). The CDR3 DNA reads TGCGCCAGCAGTGATACGGGAGCGGAGACAGATACGCAGTATTTT. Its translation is CASSDTGAETDTQYF.